The next 22 T cell receptor beta chains were all read from a single sample in a study of read filtering for tumor transcriptome and immune sequencing. This library used about 400 ng RNA and molecular barcoded adaptors spanning alpha/delta and beta/gamma chains. MiXCR was run by TCRdb on the reads, yielding one entry per CDR3 protein. This sample has roughly 90,000 distinct CDR3 sequences; roughly 21% occur once, and the top ten carry approximately 10%. The sample was a population of CD138-negative cells sorted from bone marrow. The receptors here all came from a donor over 35 with multiple myeloma.

In regard to this clonotype: A junction end diverges from the germline sequence, so it may reflect a read error. The chain carries TRBV5-1 and TRBJ2-3, with 12 bases identical to TRBD2. The CDR3 length is 17 residues. CDR1 is SGHRS, CDR2 YFSETQ, per germline. This CDR3 is CASCFLGLAGITDTQYF. CDR3 DNA sequence: TGCGCCAGCTGCTTCCTCGGACTAGCGGGGATCACAGATACGCAGTATTTT.

This clonotype was counted between two and nine times. This chain links TRBV3-1 with TRBJ2-1; possibly TRBD1 for D (5 bases). CDR3 size: 13 residues. The germline gives CDR1 LGHDT, CDR2 YNNKEL (reference sequence). The V end lost 3 bases, the J end lost 8 bases, and 11 bases lay between the germline ends. The CDR3 reads CASSHPQGYEQFF. The CDR3 nucleotides read TGTGCCAGCAGCCATCCCCAGGGATATGAGCAGTTCTTC.

This clonotype has a handful of counts. The gene calls are TRBV28 and TRBJ1-3; a weak D match, TRBD1 (5 bases). The CDR3 totals 17 residues. The germline gives CDR1 MDHEN, CDR2 SYDVKM. V shed 6 bases and J shed 1 base, with 19 bases lying between them. The CDR3 loop is CASRPQEWDGSGNTIYF. CDR3 coding DNA: TGTGCCAGCAGACCTCAAGAATGGGACGGTTCTGGAAACACCATATATTTT.

On this clonotype: An end of the junction differs from the germline gene, which may be a read error. The chain has TRBV5-6 and TRBJ2-3, with D perhaps TRBD1 or TRBD2 (5 bases each). Germline loops: CDR1 SGHDT, CDR2 YYEEEE. The CDR3 spans 16 residues. The CDR3 DNA follows: TGTGCCAGCATCTTAGGTCAATCGTGGGGGATAGATCCGCAGTATTTT. Amino acids: CASILGQSWGIDPQYF.

This clonotype came up many times. V usage is TRBV29-1 and J usage is TRBJ2-5, with 10 nucleotides matching TRBD1. V lost 1 base, J lost 3 bases, and 14 bases stayed unmatched. CDR3 length: 18 residues. Germline loops: CDR1 SQVTM, CDR2 ANQGSEA. The CDR3 DNA follows: TGCAGCGTTGAAGTGAGATATTGGGACAGGGGACGCAAAGAGACCCAGTACTTC. Translation: CSVEVRYWDRGRKETQYF.

This clonotype came up many times. The chain employs TRBV29-1 and TRBJ2-7; the D gene is possibly TRBD2 (7 bases). Germline CDR1 and CDR2: SQVTM and ANQGSEA. The CDR3 totals 13 residues. V was trimmed by 7 bases and J by 2 bases, leaving 15 bases between them. The CDR3 nucleotides are TGCAGCGCCGGAGGGGGGAGGGCCTACGAGCAGTACTTC. Its translation: CSAGGGRAYEQYF.

This clonotype was seen a few times. This sequence joins TRBV21-1 and TRBJ2-7; whether TRBD1, the table's D call, matches the DNA was not checked. TRBV21-1 is a known pseudogene. This CDR3 comprises 16 residues. CDR3 protein: CASSKEEGAVLYEQYF. The CDR3, as DNA: TGTGCCAGCAGCAAAGAAGAGGGGGCGGTCTTATACGAGCAGTACTTC.

At least ten counts were recorded for this clonotype. The chain employs TRBV24-1 and TRBJ2-2, with 8 bases lining up with TRBD2. CDR3 length: 17 amino acids. The V gene's germline CDR1 is KGHDR and CDR2 SFDVKD. V gave up 2 bases and J gave up 0 bases; unmatched junction bases: 4. CDR3 sequence: CATSDSTSGTNTGELFF. CDR3 sequence (DNA): TGTGCCACCAGTGATTCCACTAGCGGAACGAACACCGGGGAGCTGTTTTTT.

This clonotype was seen a handful of times. A much bigger clone sits one base away, suggesting this may be a read error. The chain joins TRBV20-1 to TRBJ1-1; D is ambiguous. This CDR3 contains 11 residues. Germline V gene data show CDR1 as DFQATT and CDR2 as SNEGSKA (reference sequence). V lost 5 bases, J lost 3 bases, and 7 bases lay in between. CDR3 protein: CSAPTHTEAFF. The CDR3 DNA sequence: TGCAGTGCTCCTACCCACACTGAAGCTTTCTTT.

As to this clonotype: A much larger clone sits a single nucleotide away, making a read error possible. The genes are TRBV9 and TRBJ2-3; D gene unclear. The end of the DNA aligns better with TRBJ1-5, so the J call may be wrong. Germline loops: CDR1 SGDLS, CDR2 YYNGEE. The CDR3 sequence is 12 residues long. The CDR3 spells CASSNPPNTQHF. In DNA, the CDR3 is TGTGCCAGCAGCAATCCTCCCAATACGCAGCATTTT.

This clonotype was counted between two and nine times. This chain joins TRBV18 and TRBJ1-5; TRBD1 might be the D (5 bases). The CDR3 contains 16 residues. Trimming removed 3 bases at V and 2 bases at J, with 14 bases between. The germline V gene encodes CDR1 KGHSH and CDR2 LQKENI. The CDR3 DNA sequence: TGTGCCAGCTCACCGTTTGGGGGGGAAGGCAATCAGCCCCAGCATTTT. Translating gives CASSPFGGEGNQPQHF.

This clonotype was seen at least ten times. The genes are TRBV2 and TRBJ2-7, with D possibly TRBD2 on 6 matching bases. V lost 5 bases and J 5 bases, leaving 13 bases between the germline ends. This CDR3 is 13 amino acids long. Looked up from germline, CDR1 is SNHLY and CDR2 is FYNNEI. The CDR3 DNA reads as TGTGCCAGCAGTCTTTGGGCGGGGCACGAGCAGTACTTC. Translated: CASSLWAGHEQYF.

A note on this clonotype: This clone may be a read error of a much larger clone one base away. V usage is TRBV6-6 and J usage is TRBJ2-3; maybe TRBD2 (7 bases). Germline CDR1 and CDR2: MNHNY and SVGAGI (reference sequence). The CDR3 loop spans 14 amino acids. The CDR3 nucleotides read TGTGCCAGCAGTTCCACAGGGAGGGGAGATACGCGGTATTTT. Translation gives CASSSTGRGDTRYF.

Many counts were recorded for this clonotype. This chain links TRBV3-1 with TRBJ2-7, with a weak D call TRBD1 (6 bases). V was pared by 4 bases and J by 2 bases, with 12 bases between. In germline, CDR1 is LGHDT, CDR2 YNNKEL (reference sequence). CDR3 size: 14 residues. The CDR3 DNA sequence: TGTGCCAGCAGCCTAGGAGGACAGACCTACGAGCAGTACTTC. Protein product: CASSLGGQTYEQYF.

The table lists this clonotype with many counts. The chain joins TRBV2 to TRBJ2-3, with 11 bases that match TRBD2. In germline, CDR1 is SNHLY, CDR2 FYNNEI. The CDR3 is made up of 15 amino acids. V lost 6 bases and J lost 4; bases outside the gene matches: 6. CDR3 bases: TGTGCCAGCAGCCAGACTAGCGGGGTGGCAGATACGCAGTATTTT. Translation: CASSQTSGVADTQYF.

The table lists this clonotype with many counts. This sequence joins TRBV24-1 and TRBJ2-7, with 12 bases identical to TRBD1. Germline CDR1 is KGHDR and CDR2 is SFDVKD. The V segment lost 4 bases and the J segment 4 bases; nucleotides outside the gene matches: 7. The CDR3 has 16 residues. The CDR3 region has the DNA TGTGCCACCAGTGAGGGGGGGACAGGGGGCTGGTACGAGCAGTACTTC. It specifies CATSEGGTGGWYEQYF.

This clonotype occurred many times. The rearrangement joins TRBV2 to TRBJ2-6; D not certain. The CDR3 runs 17 residues. Trimming took 4 bases from V and 4 from J, leaving 17 bases between them. Germline CDR1 SNHLY, CDR2 FYNNEI. The CDR3 here is CASSGRIRLSGANVLTF. CDR3 nucleotides: TGTGCCAGCAGTGGCCGAATAAGGCTCTCCGGGGCCAACGTCCTGACTTTC.

This clonotype was seen ten or more times. This chain links TRBV20-1 with TRBJ2-1; 11 bases map to TRBD2. CDR1 is DFQATT and CDR2 is SNEGSKA in the germline V gene (reference sequence). V lost 2 bases to trimming and J lost 14 bases; unmatched junction nucleotides: 5. There are 12 residues in the CDR3. The CDR3 spells CSARTVAGGKFF. CDR3 sequence (DNA): TGCAGTGCTAGAACGGTAGCGGGGGGGAAGTTCTTC.

The chain employs TRBV28 and TRBJ1-3; D call uncertain. CDR3 length: 13 amino acids. The germline gives CDR1 MDHEN, CDR2 SYDVKM. Trimming took off 3 bases at V and 2 bases at J, with 5 bases between the two ends. Here the CDR3 reads CASSFAAGNTIYF. CDR3 bases: TGTGCCAGCAGTTTTGCGGCTGGAAACACCATATATTTT.

There are many counts of this clonotype. The chain has TRBV9 and TRBJ2-3; no firm D call. The V gene's germline CDR1 is SGDLS and CDR2 YYNGEE. The CDR3 is 15 amino acids. V was trimmed by 3 bases and J by 0 bases, leaving 11 bases between them. The CDR3 reads CASSAQTASTDTQYF. The CDR3 DNA sequence: TGTGCCAGCAGCGCCCAGACGGCCAGCACAGATACGCAGTATTTT.

This clonotype was seen ten or more times. The chain is built from TRBV19 and TRBJ1-5; D ambiguous. CDR1 LNHDA and CDR2 SQIVND come from the germline V gene (reference sequence). This CDR3 is 15 amino acids long. V was pared by 4 bases and J by 2 bases, with 12 bases between. Written as DNA, the CDR3 is TGTGCCAGTAGTAGAGAAGACACACGCAATCAGCCCCAGCATTTT. It yields the protein CASSREDTRNQPQHF.

In the case of this clonotype: Germline and junction disagree at one end, which may indicate a read error. The chain carries TRBV5-1 and TRBJ2-1, with D possibly matching TRBD2 (7 bases). The CDR3 extends over 16 amino acids. The germline gives CDR1 SGHRS, CDR2 YFSETQ. The CDR3, as DNA: TGCGCCAGCAGCCATACCGGGGGGCCGTCCTACTATGAGCAGTTCTTC. Residues: CASSHTGGPSYYEQFF.